This T cell receptor beta chain was obtained from a study of blood T cells in healthy people across ages. The use of a sample-barcoded 5' primer and a J-beta primer mix characterized a second PCR of about 7 to 12 cycles. Sequencing yielded, for each sample, at least 2.5 million paired-end reads carrying CDR3. TCRdb fed the 5' RACE reads into MiXCR, producing one record per CDR3 protein. The sample comprises about 2 million distinct CDR3 sequences, about 50% of which are singletons, and approximately 2% rests with the top ten. Germline V gives CDR1 SGHKS, CDR2 YYEKEE (reference sequence). Trimming stripped 0 bases from V and 8 bases from J, with 14 bases between. The CDR3 spans 14 residues. In its sample, this clonotype was seen a few times. Its target is unknown. Whole-study findings and limits: It was held that diversity estimates obtained from one million T cells represented underestimates. The study found TCR beta diversity correlated strongly with naive T cell percentage. Higher diversity and more naive CD4+ cells were features of long-lived donors, compared to aged donors.

The specimen was blood. The chain is built from TRBV5-5 and TRBJ1-2; D ambiguous. The receptor was isolated from a woman between 40 and 50 years old in good health. The CDR3 here is CASSLETERRGYTF. The CDR3 nucleotides are TGTGCCAGCAGCTTGGAAACGGAGCGTCGGGGCTACACCTTC. The full variable domain, completed using reference TRBV5-5 and TRBJ1-2, is DAGVTQSPTHLIKTRGQQVTLRCSPISGHKSVSWYQQVLGQGPQFIFQYYEKEERGRGNFPDRFSARQFPNYSSELNVNALLLGDSALYLCASSLETERRGYTFGSGTRLTVV.